Listed below are T cell receptor beta chains from one sample, sequenced in a study of blood T cell repertoires in COVID-19. Here immunoSEQ multiplex PCR was the method, and the copy in TCRdb shows in-frame clones only, minus some. Altogether approximately 220,000 clones are present, around 82% being singletons, with the ten largest covering approximately 4.8%. Material for sequencing was PBMCs or T cells enriched from blood (not recorded which). These receptors were obtained from a woman in her forties or fifties who had been exposed to COVID-19. Each CDR3 is given with its conserved first and last residue. The D gene is left open where the match is weak. Only some rows state a clone size, as once, few, many or a class for expanded clones.

few	TRBV28	NA	16	TRBJ2-6	CASSVLTSSGANVLTF	TGTGCCAGCAGTGTACTCACGAGCTCTGGGGCCAACGTCCTGACTTTC
few	TRBV11-2	TRBD2	16	TRBJ2-3	CASSPGLATSTDTQYF	TGTGCCAGCAGCCCCGGACTAGCGACTAGCACAGATACGCAGTATTTT
few	TRBV5-6	TRBD1	16	TRBJ1-2	CASSRDRQGASYGYTF	TGTGCCAGCAGCCGGGATCGACAGGGGGCAAGCTATGGCTACACCTTC
NA	TRBV6-5	TRBD1	13	TRBJ1-5	CASSKDRAQPQHF	TGTGCCAGCAGTAAGGACAGGGCGCAGCCCCAGCATTTT
NA	TRBV25-1	NA	13	TRBJ2-3	CASTIPGGDTQYF	TGTGCCAGCACCATCCCCGGGGGAGATACGCAGTATTTT
NA	TRBV15	TRBD1	15	TRBJ2-3	CATTSGQGRTDTQYF	TGTGCCACCACCTCAGGACAGGGAAGAACAGATACGCAGTATTTT
NA	TRBV29-1	TRBD1	12	TRBJ1-4	CSVRTGAEKLFF	TGCAGCGTTCGGACAGGGGCGGAAAAACTGTTTTTT
many	TRBV7-9	TRBD1	12	TRBJ1-1	CASSPMTGEAFF	TGTGCCAGCAGCCCCATGACAGGGGAAGCTTTCTTT
NA	TRBV19	NA	13	TRBJ2-3	CASSIRGSDTQYF	TGTGCCAGTAGTATAAGAGGGTCCGATACGCAGTATTTT
once	TRBV18	TRBD1	15	TRBJ2-1	CASSPGTGGYDEQFF	TGTGCCAGCTCACCTGGGACAGGGGGCTATGATGAGCAGTTCTTC
NA	TRBV27	NA	13	TRBJ2-6	CASSYTGANVLTF	TGTGCCAGCAGTTATACTGGGGCCAACGTCCTGACTTTC
NA	TRBV19	NA	13	TRBJ1-6	CASSGQTNSPLHF	TGTGCCAGTAGTGGACAGACGAATTCACCCCTCCACTTT
NA	TRBV7-2	NA	18	TRBJ2-1	CASSSRGPPLGSYNEQFF	TGTGCCAGCAGCTCCCGCGGACCACCACTAGGATCCTACAATGAGCAGTTCTTC
once	TRBV7-8	TRBD2	15	TRBJ2-7	CASSHRTVGGAEQYF	TGTGCCAGCAGCCATAGGACAGTCGGGGGGGCCGAGCAGTACTTC
NA	TRBV28	TRBD1	16	TRBJ1-3	CASSFTGTGTGNTIYF	TGTGCCAGCAGTTTCACCGGGACAGGGACTGGAAACACCATATATTTT